This T cell receptor (beta chain) was profiled in a study of blood T cell repertoires in COVID-19. A single count supports this clone. Only in-frame clones appear in the TCRdb table, and some are missing; sequencing was by immunoSEQ multiplex PCR. The table shows some 72,000 clones, with more than 70% occurring only once. Germline V gene lookup returns CDR1 GTSNPN and CDR2 SVGIG (reference sequence). V was pared by 5 bases and J by 0 bases, with 8 bases of the junction left unmatched. This CDR3 is 16 amino acids long. The chain has TRBV30 and TRBJ2-1; TRBD1 agrees at 9 bases. This TCR came from a man between 50 and 59 years old with COVID-19, enrolled during active disease. The sequenced sample was peripheral blood. Here the CDR3 DNA reads TGTGCCTGGGAAACAGGGGGCTTCTACTCCTACAATGAGCAGTTCTTC. It yields the protein CAWETGGFYSYNEQFF.